A single sample is the source of the 5 T cell receptor beta chains below, sequenced in a study of cytomegalovirus exposure and HLA in healthy donors. PCR involved 60 Vbeta and 13 Jbeta primers. Profiled with immunoSEQ multiplex PCR; TCRdb holds only in-frame clones, not every one. The sample lists about 200,000 clones, roughly 70% occurring once. Sequenced: PBMCs. The receptor source for this set is a man between 40 and 49 years old in good health and CMV-seropositive.

The CDR3 region has the DNA TGTGCCAGCACCCGATCAGGGGGAACCGGCCAGCCCCAGCATTTT. It yields the protein CASTRSGGTGQPQHF. The V call is TRBV2, the J call TRBJ1-5; 7 bases map to TRBD1. Germline V lookup: CDR1 SNHLY, CDR2 FYNNEI. Trimming removed 7 bases from V and 7 bases from J; junction bases left unmatched: 13. The CDR3 has 15 amino acids.

The rearrangement uses TRBV15 and TRBJ1-5, with unresolved D. Germline-derived CDR1 and CDR2 are LNHNV and YYDKDF (reference sequence). V dropped 1 base and J dropped 8 bases, with 15 bases sitting between them. The CDR3 consists of 15 residues. CDR3 residues: CATSRGAEGREPQHF. Here the CDR3 DNA reads TGTGCCACCAGCAGAGGGGCTGAGGGAAGGGAGCCCCAGCATTTT.

The chain links TRBV18 to TRBJ2-5; 9 nucleotides agree with TRBD2. V dropped 2 bases and J dropped 2; count of bases not matched to a gene: 0. The length of the CDR3 is 14 residues. CDR1 KGHSH and CDR2 LQKENI come from the germline V gene. The CDR3 region has the DNA TGTGCCAGCTCACCAGCGGGGGGGCAAGAGACCCAGTACTTC. Encoded protein: CASSPAGGQETQYF.

About this clone: An end of the junction differs from the germline gene, which may be a read error. The rearrangement links TRBV11-2 to TRBJ1-1; D is unclear. The length of the CDR3 is 12 residues. The germline gives CDR1 SGHAT, CDR2 FQNNGV. The CDR3 loop reads CASSSGNSEAFF. The CDR3 bases are TGTGCCAGCAGCTCGGGGAACAGTGAAGCTTTCTTT.

The chain carries TRBV6-1 and TRBJ2-5; perhaps TRBD1 as D (5 bases). The CDR3 runs 14 residues. Germline lookup yields CDR1 MNHNS and CDR2 SASEGT. Trimming cost V 5 bases and J 3 bases, with 13 bases left between them. The CDR3 sequence: CASSLIRVEETQYF. In DNA form, the CDR3 reads TGTGCCAGCAGTTTGATCAGGGTTGAAGAGACCCAGTACTTC.